A single T cell receptor beta chain is shown here with its context. TCR beta CDR3 regions were amplified from RNA. The HTBI primer set drove a first-round RT-PCR of the TCR CDR3. Each CDR3 protein is one row after TCRdb ran MiXCR on the multiplex PCR reads. The sample contains fewer than 550,000 distinct CDR3 sequences, 15% to 18% of which appear only once. This sample stems from a study of T cells in Graves' hyperthyroidism and ophthalmopathy. If no ophthalmopathy progression occurred within 18 months, Graves' hyperthyroidism was stable. Recently diagnosed hyperthyroidism of less than 2 months' duration affected patients aged 18 to 65. The TCR comes from a woman aged 18-35 years with Graves' hyperthyroidism. Input material: blood.

The CDR3 DNA reads as TGTGCCAGCGGACGGTCTTACAACTCTGGAAACACCATATATTTT. As protein: CASGRSYNSGNTIYF. The chain joins TRBV27 to TRBJ1-3; no clear D. V was shortened by 8 bases and J by 0 bases, with 14 bases between the two germline ends. The CDR3 is 15 amino acids. CDR1 is MNHEY, CDR2 SMNVEV, per germline (reference sequence).